Listed below are T cell receptor beta chains from one sample, sequenced in a study of low-dose radiotherapy and immunotherapy resistance in tumors. MiXCR, run by TCRdb on the reads, gives a single entry per CDR3 protein. The table has about 50,000 distinct CDR3 sequences, approximately 12% seen once. The starting material was PBMCs, obtained before treatment. These receptors were taken from a female donor with ovarian cancer. CDR3s include the opening cysteine and the closing phenylalanine or tryptophan. Fields, in order: J gene, V gene, D gene, clone size, CDR3 DNA, CDR3 protein. The D gene is left open where the match is weak. Size is stated for part of the rows, as once, few or many counts, or as a class when the clone is expanded.

>TRBJ2-7|TRBV6-2/TRBV6-3|TRBD2|many
TGTGCCAGCAGACCGGTGGCCGGGCAGCGGGGGGACTCCTACGAGCAGTACTTC
CASRPVAGQRGDSYEQYF
>TRBJ1-2|TRBV2|NA|many
TGTGCCAGCAGGGGGGACACCAGCTATGGCTACACCTTC
CASRGDTSYGYTF
>TRBJ2-3|TRBV28|NA|NA
TGTGCCAGCAGTTTAGAGGCCACAGATACGCAGTATTTT
CASSLEATDTQYF
>TRBJ2-7|TRBV5-1|NA|many
TGCGCCAGCAGCTTTACAGGGACCGAGCAGTACTTC
CASSFTGTEQYF
>TRBJ2-4|TRBV3-1|NA|many
TGTGCCAGCAGCCAAGATCGGACCCTAGCCAAAAACATTCAGTACTTC
CASSQDRTLAKNIQYF
>TRBJ1-1|TRBV7-9|NA|many
TGTGCCAGCAGTGGCAGGGGATTAAACACTGAAGCTTTCTTT
CASSGRGLNTEAFF
>TRBJ1-4|TRBV28|TRBD1|many
TGTGCCAGTCAGGGGGATGAAAAACTGTTTTTT
CASQGDEKLFF
>TRBJ2-3|TRBV29-1|NA|many
TGCAGCGTTGTTGGGGGAGAAAGGGGGGTCACAGATACGCAGTATTTT
CSVVGGERGVTDTQYF
>TRBJ1-2|TRBV2|TRBD1|NA
TGTGCCAGCAGTGAAGAGGGACAGTACTATGGCTACACCTTC
CASSEEGQYYGYTF
>TRBJ2-5|TRBV18|NA|many
TGTGCCAGCTCACAACTAAGCAGCGAGACCCAGTACTTC
CASSQLSSETQYF
>TRBJ1-1|TRBV12-3/TRBV12-4|NA|many
TGTGCCAGCAGCCCCTTCTCCGGGGGGCGGGACACTGAAGCTTTCTTT
CASSPFSGGRDTEAFF
>TRBJ1-5|TRBV5-1|TRBD1|few
TGCGCCAGCAGCCGGGACAGCGGATTGGAGCCCCAGCATTTT
CASSRDSGLEPQHF
>TRBJ2-1|TRBV5-1|NA|many
TGCGCCAGCAGCTTGGGGGGCTTCAATGAGCAGTTCTTC
CASSLGGFNEQFF
>TRBJ2-1|TRBV6-1|NA|many
TGTGCCAGCAGTGAAAGGGCAGGAGAGCAGTTCTTC
CASSERAGEQFF
>TRBJ2-1|TRBV20-1|NA|many
TGCAGTCCCTTTGCGGACGAGCAGTTCTTC
CSPFADEQFF
>TRBJ1-4|TRBV19|TRBD1|many
TGTGCCAGTAGTTCTCCAGGGGGCACGGGTGAAAAACTGTTTTTT
CASSSPGGTGEKLFF
>TRBJ2-3|TRBV18|TRBD1|many
TGTGCCAGCACTAGGACAGGCCAACCAGATACGCAGTATTTT
CASTRTGQPDTQYF
>TRBJ1-2|TRBV7-8|TRBD1|many
TGTGCCAGCAGCAACAGGGGACTGGATGGCTACACCTTC
CASSNRGLDGYTF
>TRBJ2-1|TRBV9|NA|many
TGTGCCAGCAGCGAGCACACCTACAATGAGCAGTTCTTC
CASSEHTYNEQFF
>TRBJ2-7|TRBV12-3/TRBV12-4|NA|many
TGTGCCAGCAGCCCGCGAACGAGGGAGCAGTACTTC
CASSPRTREQYF
>TRBJ1-5|TRBV5-1|NA|medium-sized
TGTGCCAGCAGCTTGGGGGAAGGGCCCCAGCATTTT
CASSLGEGPQHF
>TRBJ1-6|TRBV6-2/TRBV6-3|NA|many
TGTGCCAGCAGTTACGGCCCAACAGGGCTCCTCCACTTT
CASSYGPTGLLHF
>TRBJ2-7|TRBV11-2|NA|many
TGTGCCAGCAGCTTCAGGGGCTACGAGCAGTACTTC
CASSFRGYEQYF
>TRBJ2-1|TRBV28|NA|many
TGTGCCAGCAGTTTCTACTACAATGAGCAGTTCTTC
CASSFYYNEQFF
>TRBJ2-7|TRBV5-1|NA|many
TGCGCCAGCCGACAAGCTTACGAGCAGTACTTC
CASRQAYEQYF
>TRBJ2-3|TRBV7-6|TRBD1|many
TGTGCCAGCAGCTACATCAGGGGGCGAACAGATACGCAGTATTTT
CASSYIRGRTDTQYF
>TRBJ1-1|TRBV6-1|TRBD1|many
TGTGCCAGCAGCCCTGGGACAGGCTACCGTGAAGCTTTCTTT
CASSPGTGYREAFF
>TRBJ2-3|TRBV5-4|NA|once
TGTGCCAGCAGCCTATTAGCTCTGGGAACGCAGTATTTT
CASSLLALGTQYF
>TRBJ2-5|TRBV12-3/TRBV12-4|TRBD2|many
TGTGCCAGCAGTAAACCTAGCGGGGGGGGAGAGACCCAGTACTTC
CASSKPSGGGETQYF
>TRBJ2-5|TRBV6-2/TRBV6-3|TRBD1|many
TGTGCCAGCAGTTACCGCGGGACAGGCGGAGAGTGGACCCAGTACTTC
CASSYRGTGGEWTQYF
>TRBJ2-6|TRBV15|NA|many
TGTGCCACCAGCGCGGGCCAAATTTCTGGGGCCAACGTCCTGACTTTC
CATSAGQISGANVLTF
>TRBJ2-7|TRBV6-6|NA|few
TGTGCCAGCAGTTACCGGACTGGGACTGAATACGAGCAGTACTTC
CASSYRTGTEYEQYF
>TRBJ2-1|TRBV20-1|NA|many
TGCAGTGCTAAGGGGGAATACAATGAGCAGTTCTTC
CSAKGEYNEQFF
>TRBJ2-1|TRBV6-8|NA|NA
TGTGCCAGCAGTTACATGAAGGCGAAGAATGAGCAGTTCTTC
CASSYMKAKNEQFF
>TRBJ1-5|TRBV2|NA|many
TGTGCCAGCAGGTTTCAGGGTTATCAGCCCCAGCATTTT
CASRFQGYQPQHF
>TRBJ2-3|TRBV3-1|NA|few
TGTGCCAGCAGCCAAGACCAGGGTAGGTCAGATACGCAGTATTTT
CASSQDQGRSDTQYF